This entry concerns a single T cell receptor beta chain. Its antigen is as yet unknown. This table comes from immunoSEQ multiplex PCR, and its TCRdb copy is limited to in-frame clones, with some not included. The data hold roughly 100,000 clones, with approximately 89% observed a single time. The CDR3 runs 13 residues. Trimming removed 3 bases from V and 0 bases from J, with 5 bases in between. Germline loops: CDR1 MNHNY, CDR2 SVGAGI (reference sequence). The data originate from a study of T cell responses to AZD1222 COVID-19 vaccine. General study points: No day 14 peak samples; only post-peak repertoires were characterized.

Sample: peripheral blood, taken on day 0 of AZD1222 vaccination. The V gene is TRBV6-6, the J gene TRBJ1-2; unclear D gene. This receptor was taken from an adult in good health. CDR3 sequence (DNA): TGTGCCAGCAGTTATTTGTCTAACTATGGCTACACCTTC. Protein product: CASSYLSNYGYTF.